This T cell receptor beta chain was recorded in a study of T cell changes during pregnancy in multiple sclerosis. In germline, CDR1 is SGHNT, CDR2 YENEEA. With 0 bases removed from V and 10 bases from J, the gap between germline ends came to 7 bases. This CDR3 has 13 residues. Clones were read by immunoSEQ multiplex PCR, and TCRdb kept only the in-frame ones, dropping some. The repertoire includes tens of thousands of clones, less than 95% of them detected once, and approximately 6.1% sits in the top ten. The gene calls are TRBV11-3 and TRBJ1-6; D is undetermined. The receptor comes from a female donor in good health, enrolled as a control in a pregnancy study. Here the sequenced sample was peripheral blood, taken in the third trimester of pregnancy. The CDR3 sequence: CASSLDISSPLHF. The CDR3 DNA sequence: TGTGCCAGCAGCTTAGACATTAGCTCACCCCTCCACTTT.